The sequence of this TCR beta chain was determined in a study of T-cell memory formation after mild COVID-19. Whole-study findings and limits: Most CD4+ clones that shrank were in CM and EM, while CD8+ ones turned up in EMRA. A subset of responding clones appeared in pre-infection memory, suggesting cross-reactive memory joined. Balance between CD4 and CD8 was seen in clones contracting day 15 to 85, and a CD4+ lean was seen in later expanders.

This clonotype has just a few counts. Its antigen is unknown. The TCR alpha and TCR beta cDNA libraries, bearing sample barcodes and UMIs, were generated by 5'RACE using constant-segment primers. TCRdb reanalysed the 5' RACE reads using MiXCR and keeps one entry per CDR3 protein. The table includes approximately 150,000 distinct CDR3 sequences, roughly 15% detected once. This CDR3 region has 14 residues. CDR1 is MGHRA, CDR2 YSYEKL, per germline. V dropped 2 bases and J dropped 3 bases, with 7 bases sitting between them. V is TRBV4-1 and J is TRBJ2-2; D not resolved. The source of this sequence is an adult woman who had mild COVID-19 (a few samples of this study predate the infection). Cell type and time point are not known. The specimen was PBMCs or a T cell subset sorted from them (not recorded which). For the CDR3, the DNA is TGCGCCAGCAGCCAATCTCCGTACACCGGGGAGCTGTTTTTT. Translated: CASSQSPYTGELFF.